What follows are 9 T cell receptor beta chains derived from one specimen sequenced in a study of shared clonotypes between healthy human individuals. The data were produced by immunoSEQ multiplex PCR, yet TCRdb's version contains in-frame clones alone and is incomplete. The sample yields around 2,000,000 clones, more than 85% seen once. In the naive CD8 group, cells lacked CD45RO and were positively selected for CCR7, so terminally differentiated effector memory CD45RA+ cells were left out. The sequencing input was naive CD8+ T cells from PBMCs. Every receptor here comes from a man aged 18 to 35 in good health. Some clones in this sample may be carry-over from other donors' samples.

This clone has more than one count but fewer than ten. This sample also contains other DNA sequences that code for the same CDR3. The CDR3: CASSPRDRAYEQYF. The CDR3 nucleotides read TGTGCCAGCAGCCCTCGGGACAGAGCCTACGAGCAGTACTTC. This chain uses TRBV14 with TRBJ2-7; 7 nucleotides line up with TRBD1. CDR3 length: 14 residues. With 4 bases clipped from V and 2 bases from J, the junction kept 5 bases outside the gene matches. Germline CDR1 SGHDN, CDR2 FVKESK.

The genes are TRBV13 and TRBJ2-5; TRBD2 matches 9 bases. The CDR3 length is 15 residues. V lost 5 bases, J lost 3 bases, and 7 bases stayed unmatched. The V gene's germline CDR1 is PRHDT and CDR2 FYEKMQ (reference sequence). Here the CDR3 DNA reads TGTGCCAGCAGCGGTAGACTAGCGGCTAAAGAGACCCAGTACTTC. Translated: CASSGRLAAKETQYF.

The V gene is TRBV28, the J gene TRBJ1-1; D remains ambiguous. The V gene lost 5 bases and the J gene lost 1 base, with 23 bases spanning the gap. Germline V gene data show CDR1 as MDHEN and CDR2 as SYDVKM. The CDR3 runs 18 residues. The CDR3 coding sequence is TGTGCCAGCAGTCCCCGGACCTTCTCCGCCCTCCCGAACACTGAAGCTTTCTTT. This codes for CASSPRTFSALPNTEAFF.

CDR3: CASSQEDYGADEQFF. CDR3 coding DNA: TGCGCCAGCAGCCAAGAGGACTACGGTGCGGATGAGCAGTTCTTC. This chain connects TRBV4-3 to TRBJ2-1; perhaps TRBD2 as D (6 bases). The CDR3 length is 15 residues. V dropped 0 bases and J dropped 8 bases, with 14 bases sitting between them. In germline, CDR1 is LGHNA, CDR2 YSLEER.

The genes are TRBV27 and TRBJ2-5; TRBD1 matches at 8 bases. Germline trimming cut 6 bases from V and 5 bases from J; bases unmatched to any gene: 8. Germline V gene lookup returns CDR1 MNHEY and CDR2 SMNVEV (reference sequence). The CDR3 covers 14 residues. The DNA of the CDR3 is TGTGCCAGCAGACCTACAGGGGGTTTCGAGACCCAGTACTTC. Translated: CASRPTGGFETQYF.

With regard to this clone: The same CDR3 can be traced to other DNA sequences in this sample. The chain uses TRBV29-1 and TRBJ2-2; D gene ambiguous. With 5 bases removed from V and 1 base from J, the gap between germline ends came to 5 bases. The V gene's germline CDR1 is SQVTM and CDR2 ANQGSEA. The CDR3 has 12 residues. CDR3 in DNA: TGCAGCGTTTTGGGGAACACCGGGGAGCTGTTTTTT. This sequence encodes CSVLGNTGELFF.

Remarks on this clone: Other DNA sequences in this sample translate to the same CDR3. CDR3 sequence reads: CSVGTANYGYTF. Here the CDR3 DNA reads TGCAGCGTTGGGACAGCTAACTATGGCTACACCTTC. The V call is TRBV29-1, the J call TRBJ1-2; maybe TRBD1 (6 bases). The CDR3 is 12 amino acids. Trimming took 4 bases from V and 0 from J, leaving 6 bases between them. The germline gives CDR1 SQVTM, CDR2 ANQGSEA.

The CDR3 here is CASSLYRAINQPQHF. As DNA, the CDR3 is TGTGCCAGCAGTTTATACAGGGCTATCAATCAGCCCCAGCATTTT. The rearrangement uses TRBV27 and TRBJ1-5, with D perhaps matching TRBD1 (6 bases). V lost 1 base and J lost 3, with 10 bases in between. CDR1 is MNHEY and CDR2 is SMNVEV in the germline V gene (reference sequence). The CDR3 contains 15 residues.

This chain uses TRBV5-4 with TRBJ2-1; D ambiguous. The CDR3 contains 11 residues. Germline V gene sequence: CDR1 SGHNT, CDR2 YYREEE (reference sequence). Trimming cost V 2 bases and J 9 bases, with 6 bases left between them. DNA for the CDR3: TGTGCCAGCAGCTTAGGTTCTGAGCAGTTCTTC. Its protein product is CASSLGSEQFF.